These 28 T cell receptor beta chains originate from one sample sequenced in a study of technical replicates of blood from a few donors. Clones were read by immunoSEQ multiplex PCR, and TCRdb kept only the in-frame ones, dropping some. The sample contains 80,000 to 85,000 clones, about 89% of which appear only once. The sample taken for sequencing was T cells isolated from PBMCs. These receptors were obtained from a human donor in good health.

The V call is TRBV25-1, the J call TRBJ2-1; a weak D match, TRBD1 (5 bases). The ends were cut back, 4 bases at V and 0 bases at J, with 16 bases in the middle. Germline values: CDR1 MGHDK, CDR2 SYGVNS. The CDR3 runs to 17 residues. CDR3: CASSGVSLGPSYNEQFF. CDR3 DNA sequence: TGTGCCAGCAGTGGGGTCTCTCTGGGGCCCTCCTACAATGAGCAGTTCTTC. Complete variable domain (other parts from reference TRBV25-1 and TRBJ2-1): EADIYQTPRYLVIGTGKKITLECSQTMGHDKMYWYQQDPGMELHLIHYSYGVNSTEKGDLSSESTVSRIRTEHFPLTLESARPSHTSQYLCASSGVSLGPSYNEQFFGPGTRLTVL.

V gene TRBV10-2 combines with J gene TRBJ1-2, with D maybe TRBD1 (5 bases). Trimming pared 5 bases from V and 2 bases from J, leaving 21 bases between. Germline-derived CDR1 and CDR2 are WSHSY and SAAADI. There are 17 residues in the CDR3. CDR3 sequence: CASSLTTADSHNYGYTF. For the CDR3, the DNA is TGCGCCAGCAGTCTTACAACTGCTGACAGCCACAACTATGGCTACACCTTC.

This clone was recorded only once. The chain joins TRBV5-4 to TRBJ2-5; D is possibly TRBD2 (6 bases). The length of the CDR3 is 14 residues. V was trimmed by 0 bases and J by 5 bases, leaving 11 bases between them. Germline V gene sequence: CDR1 SGHNT, CDR2 YYREEE (reference sequence). The CDR3 loop reads CASSLVGSWETQYF. In nucleotides, the CDR3 is TGTGCCAGCAGCTTGGTCGGGAGTTGGGAGACCCAGTACTTC.

This chain links TRBV18 with TRBJ1-3; D ambiguous. Trimming took off 4 bases at V and 3 bases at J, with 16 bases between the two ends. CDR3 length equals 16 residues. CDR1 is KGHSH and CDR2 is LQKENI in the germline V gene. The CDR3 here is CASSHPGAIDGNTIYF. The CDR3 DNA reads TGTGCCAGCTCACACCCCGGTGCAATCGATGGAAACACCATATATTTT.

CDR3 amino acids: CASSIDSGRAREQFF. DNA of the CDR3: TGTGCCAGTAGTATAGATAGCGGGAGGGCAAGGGAGCAGTTCTTC. This chain joins TRBV19 and TRBJ2-1, with TRBD2 identical over 11 bases. The V segment lost 0 bases and the J segment 10 bases; nucleotides outside the gene matches: 5. The CDR3 has 15 amino acids. The germline V gene encodes CDR1 LNHDA and CDR2 SQIVND (reference sequence).

This chain uses TRBV30 with TRBJ2-1; TRBD2 might be the D (6 bases). The CDR3 is 15 residues long. Looked up from germline, CDR1 is GTSNPN and CDR2 is SVGIG (reference sequence). Trimming took 2 bases from V and 0 from J, leaving 11 bases between them. CDR3 residues: CAWSRIGSSYNEQFF. The CDR3 nucleotides read TGTGCCTGGAGTCGAATCGGGAGCTCCTACAATGAGCAGTTCTTC.

V gene TRBV5-4 combines with J gene TRBJ2-2; D remains unclear. Trimming stripped 2 bases from V and 2 bases from J, with 10 bases between. Germline V gene sequence: CDR1 SGHNT, CDR2 YYREEE (reference sequence). The CDR3 totals 15 residues. The CDR3 nucleotides are TGTGCCAGCAGCTTCAAGCGTACAAACACCGGGGAGCTGTTTTTT. As protein: CASSFKRTNTGELFF.

The rearrangement joins TRBV4-1 to TRBJ2-7; the D gene is possibly TRBD2 (5 bases). Per germline, CDR1 MGHRA and CDR2 YSYEKL. V was shortened by 0 bases and J by 0 bases, with 6 bases between the two germline ends. The CDR3 extends over 14 amino acids. CDR3 residues: CASSQDRDSYEQYF. CDR3 bases: TGCGCCAGCAGCCAAGATCGGGACTCCTACGAGCAGTACTTC.

The CDR3 here is CASSGTGDFTNGYTF. CDR3 bases: TGTGCCAGCAGCGGGACAGGAGACTTCACTAATGGCTACACCTTC. The genes are TRBV5-5 and TRBJ1-2; 8 positions agree with TRBD1. V lost 4 bases and J lost 6; bases outside the gene matches: 11. Per the germline V gene, CDR1 is SGHKS and CDR2 is YYEKEE (reference sequence). This CDR3 comprises 15 residues.

V and J are TRBV7-3 and TRBJ2-1; 10 bases line up with TRBD2. Per germline, CDR1 SGHTA and CDR2 FQGTGA. V lost 7 bases and J lost 4; bases outside the gene matches: 7. The CDR3 length is 15 residues. DNA of the CDR3: TGTGCCAGCACCTTTAGCGGGAGGTCTTACAATGAGCAGTTCTTC. Its translation: CASTFSGRSYNEQFF.

The chain recombines TRBV2 with TRBJ2-7, with D maybe TRBD2 (6 bases). Germline assignment: CDR1 SNHLY and CDR2 FYNNEI. With 9 bases removed from V and 7 bases from J, the gap between germline ends came to 19 bases. This CDR3 is built from 13 residues. CDR3 in DNA: TGTGCCAGAGGGTTGGGAGGAGTTCGGGAGCAGTACTTC. Translation gives CARGLGGVREQYF.

The V call is TRBV5-1, the J call TRBJ1-2; 7 bases line up with TRBD1. The germline CDR1 and CDR2 sequences are SGHRS and YFSETQ. This CDR3 has 12 residues. The J segment lost 6 bases and the V segment lost 2 bases, leaving 1 base of the junction unmatched. CDR3 in amino acids: CASSFDRDGYTF. CDR3 nucleotides: TGCGCCAGCAGCTTCGACAGGGATGGCTACACCTTC.

As to this clone: A read error may produce the germline difference seen at one junction end. This chain uses TRBV11-2 with TRBJ2-5, with 9 bases aligning to TRBD2. Germline-derived CDR1 and CDR2 are SGHAT and FQNNGV. This CDR3 is 16 amino acids long. The CDR3 loop reads CASSLEREDWQETQYF. The DNA for the CDR3 is TGTGCCAGCAGCCTAGAGCGGGAGGATTGGCAAGAGACCCAGTACTTC. Full variable domain (remainder filled in from reference TRBV11-2 and TRBJ2-5): EAGVAQSPRYKIIEKRQSVAFWCNPISGHATLYWYQQILGQGPKLLIQFQNNGVVDDSQLPKDRFSAERLKGVDSTLKIQPAKLEDSAVYLCASSLEREDWQETQYFGPGTRLLVL.

V usage is TRBV4-1 and J usage is TRBJ1-4; 7 bases are a match to TRBD1. The CDR3 loop spans 18 amino acids. V shed 1 base, J shed 8 bases, and the junction held 16 bases outside the gene matches. CDR1 MGHRA and CDR2 YSYEKL come from the germline V gene. CDR3 DNA sequence: TGCGCCAGCAGCCAAGTTCCCGGGACAGCCGACCTCGGCGAAAAACTGTTTTTT. The encoded protein is CASSQVPGTADLGEKLFF.

This chain connects TRBV29-1 to TRBJ2-5; the D gene is possibly TRBD1 (5 bases). The CDR3 covers 12 residues. Germline assignment: CDR1 SQVTM and CDR2 ANQGSEA. V was trimmed by 4 bases and J by 5 bases, leaving 11 bases between them. The CDR3 protein is CSVGAGSETQYF. As DNA, the CDR3 is TGCAGCGTTGGCGCAGGGTCGGAGACCCAGTACTTC. Full variable domain (remainder filled in from reference TRBV29-1 and TRBJ2-5): SAVISQKPSRDICQRGTSLTIQCQVDSQVTMMFWYRQQPGQSLTLIATANQGSEATYESGFVIDKFPISRPNLTFSTLTVSNMSPEDSSIYLCSVGAGSETQYFGPGTRLLVL.

V gene TRBV6-1 combines with J gene TRBJ1-1; the match to TRBD1 covers 7 bases. V shed 6 bases, J shed 3 bases, and the junction held 4 bases outside the gene matches. From germline, CDR1 is MNHNS and CDR2 SASEGT. CDR3 length equals 13 residues. The CDR3 region is CASSGTGDTEAFF. The CDR3 DNA follows: TGTGCCAGCAGCGGAACAGGGGACACTGAAGCTTTCTTT.

The chain uses TRBV19 and TRBJ1-2, with TRBD1 identical over 9 bases. J lost 8 bases, V lost 5 bases, and 12 bases had no gene match. CDR3 length: 15 amino acids. In germline, CDR1 is LNHDA, CDR2 SQIVND (reference sequence). The CDR3 protein is CASSHGQGMTDGYTF. CDR3 nucleotides: TGTGCCAGTAGTCACGGACAGGGGATGACTGACGGCTACACCTTC.

The chain links TRBV11-3 to TRBJ2-2, with a possible D match to TRBD1 (5 bases). This CDR3 is built from 13 residues. The V gene lost 3 bases and the J gene lost 6 bases, with 8 bases spanning the gap. Germline assignment: CDR1 SGHNT and CDR2 YENEEA. The CDR3 bases are TGTGCCAGCAGCTTTCAGGGCGCCGGGGAGCTGTTTTTT. It translates to CASSFQGAGELFF.

DNA for the CDR3: TGTGCCAGCAGCCCCGAGCGGGACGAGCAGTACTTC. It translates to CASSPERDEQYF. The chain joins TRBV11-3 to TRBJ2-7; possible D gene TRBD2, 6 bases. CDR3 length equals 12 residues. V was trimmed by 5 bases and J by 5 bases, leaving 10 bases between them. Germline lookup yields CDR1 SGHNT and CDR2 YENEEA.

This chain uses TRBV6-5 with TRBJ1-2; 8 nucleotides line up with TRBD1. The CDR3 sequence is 13 residues long. CDR1 is MNHEY and CDR2 is SVGAGI in the germline V gene. With 6 bases clipped from V and 6 bases from J, the junction kept 6 bases outside the gene matches. The CDR3 sequence: CASSYRDRHGYTF. The CDR3 DNA reads as TGTGCCAGCAGCTACCGGGACAGGCATGGCTACACCTTC.

The J gene is TRBJ2-1, the V gene TRBV6-5; a possible D gene is TRBD2 (6 bases). V lost 6 bases, J lost 5 bases, and 17 bases lay in between. CDR1 is MNHEY, CDR2 SVGAGI, per germline. This CDR3 spans 15 amino acids. The CDR3 is CASRSGGKGNNEQFF. CDR3 nucleotide sequence: TGTGCCAGCAGATCCGGGGGAAAGGGGAACAATGAGCAGTTCTTC.

The J gene is TRBJ2-3, the V gene TRBV5-1; 9 nucleotides match TRBD2. There are 15 residues in the CDR3. The germline V gene has CDR1 SGHRS and CDR2 YFSETQ. Trimming at V came to 0 bases and at J to 6 bases, leaving 5 bases not matched to a gene. The DNA of the CDR3 is TGCGCCAGCAGCTTGGGTAGCGGGAGTGGGGATACGCAGTATTTT. This gives the protein CASSLGSGSGDTQYF.

This clone was counted between two and nine times. The CDR3, as DNA: TGTGCCAGCAGCTCGGGACAGGTGGCCGGCTACACCTTC. The encoded protein is CASSSGQVAGYTF. The chain combines TRBV7-9 with TRBJ1-2; 8 bases align to TRBD1. V lost 4 bases, J lost 8 bases, and 6 bases stayed unmatched. This CDR3 region has 13 residues. Germline lookup yields CDR1 SEHNR and CDR2 FQNEAQ (reference sequence).

This clone has a single count. The J gene is TRBJ1-5, the V gene TRBV6-1, with a weak D call TRBD1 (5 bases). The CDR3 has 15 residues. V dropped 0 bases and J dropped 3 bases, with 9 bases sitting between them. Germline CDR1 reads MNHNS; CDR2 reads SASEGT. The DNA of the CDR3 is TGTGCCAGCAGTGAAGCGCCAGGGCCCAATCAGCCCCAGCATTTT. Translation: CASSEAPGPNQPQHF.

J is TRBJ1-2 and V is TRBV4-1, with a tentative D call TRBD1 (5 bases). The CDR3 runs 15 residues. CDR1 is MGHRA, CDR2 YSYEKL, per germline. V was trimmed by 0 bases and J by 0 bases, leaving 8 bases between them. The CDR3 spells CASSQDRAANYGYTF. CDR3 in DNA: TGCGCCAGCAGCCAAGACAGGGCTGCTAACTATGGCTACACCTTC.

CDR3 residues: CASNLRQDATYEQYF. The CDR3 DNA follows: TGTGCCAGCAATCTTCGACAGGACGCGACCTACGAGCAGTACTTC. The V and J genes are TRBV6-6 and TRBJ2-7; a weak D match, TRBD1 (6 bases). V was trimmed by 7 bases and J by 2 bases, leaving 18 bases between them. There are 15 residues in the CDR3. CDR1 is MNHNY and CDR2 is SVGAGI in the germline V gene (reference sequence).

This clone has just one count. The rearrangement uses TRBV18 and TRBJ2-7, with a tentative D call TRBD1 (6 bases). V was pared by 3 bases and J by 3 bases, with 12 bases between. The CDR3 has 14 residues. CDR1 KGHSH and CDR2 LQKENI come from the germline V gene. DNA of the CDR3: TGTGCCAGCTCACCCGGCGAACAGGGCTACGAGCAGTACTTC. This encodes CASSPGEQGYEQYF.

V and J are TRBV6-5 and TRBJ1-2; a possible D gene is TRBD1 (6 bases). Trimming shortened V by 5 bases and J by 8 bases, and 12 bases separated the two germline ends. Per the germline V gene, CDR1 is MNHEY and CDR2 is SVGAGI. This CDR3 has 12 amino acids. The CDR3 spells CASSQGPEGYTF. The CDR3 DNA follows: TGTGCCAGCAGTCAGGGGCCGGAGGGCTACACCTTC.